These 2 T cell receptor beta chains came from one sample sequenced in a study of cytomegalovirus exposure and HLA in healthy donors. The PCR used 60 Vbeta and 13 Jbeta primers. Profiled with immunoSEQ multiplex PCR; TCRdb holds only in-frame clones, not every one. Among approximately 190,000 clones listed, approximately 82% were seen once. The sample taken for sequencing was PBMCs. These receptors came from a man aged 40-49 years in good health and CMV-seropositive.

The count of this clone is one. The CDR3 coding sequence is TGTGCCAGCAGTCCTCCGAGTTCCCAGGAAAGTTACGAGCAGTACTTC. Translating it yields CASSPPSSQESYEQYF. The chain recombines TRBV28 with TRBJ2-7; no clear D. V was clipped by 5 bases and J by 4 bases, with 21 bases between them. CDR3 size: 16 residues. Germline loops: CDR1 MDHEN, CDR2 SYDVKM.

This rearrangement joins TRBV7-6 to TRBJ2-5; the match to TRBD1 covers 8 bases. The CDR3 consists of 14 residues. V shed 4 bases and J 11 bases; nucleotides not matched to a gene: 12. Per the germline V gene, CDR1 is SGHVS and CDR2 is FNYEAQ. In DNA, the CDR3 is TGTGCCAGCAGCTCTTACCGGGACAGGAGGGAACAGTACTTC. Protein sequence: CASSSYRDRREQYF.